Listed below are T cell receptor beta chains from one sample, sequenced in a study of blood T cell repertoires in COVID-19. Libraries were prepared by immunoSEQ multiplex PCR; TCRdb keeps only in-frame clonotypes and omits some of them. Of about 270,000 clones in the sample, 86% were seen once. What was sequenced was PBMCs or T cells enriched from blood (not recorded which). The receptors originated from a woman younger than 35 who had recovered from COVID-19. Each CDR3 is given without its conserved first and last residue. Fields, in order: V gene, D gene, clone size, J gene, CDR3 protein. A D gene is named only where the DNA matches it firmly. A clone size is listed for some rows: how often the clone was seen (once, few, many), or a class if it is expanded.

>TRBV4-2|TRBD1|.|TRBJ2-1
ASSQADRGLYNEQF
>TRBV7-9|TRBD1|.|TRBJ2-3
ASSSRTGVLDTQY
>TRBV28|.|.|TRBJ1-2
ASSFNPTGLYGYT
>TRBV7-7|TRBD2|.|TRBJ2-2
ASSFSGGNTGELF
>TRBV3-1/TRBV3-2|.|once|TRBJ1-1
ASTLFGGAEAF
>TRBV11-3|.|.|TRBJ1-3
ASSPFGSSGNTIY
>TRBV7-9|TRBD1|.|TRBJ1-1
ASSLQGGFTEAF
>TRBV19|TRBD1|.|TRBJ1-6
ASSGDRARSANSPLH
>TRBV3-1/TRBV3-2|TRBD2|.|TRBJ2-7
ASSPGLAPSYEQY
>TRBV6-5|.|once|TRBJ2-6
ASSYRTGSGANVLT
>TRBV6-5|.|once|TRBJ1-2
ASSYSGDYGYT
>TRBV21-1|.|.|TRBJ2-4
ASSTKKENRDRGPKNIQY
>TRBV20-1|.|.|TRBJ2-2
SASVSRDTGELF
>TRBV7-2|TRBD1|.|TRBJ1-6
ASSLRTGNSPLH
>TRBV25-1|.|.|TRBJ2-3
ASSDPSDVADTQY
>TRBV5-1|.|.|TRBJ2-1
ASSLVGYNEQF
>TRBV18|.|.|TRBJ1-1
ASSPRVGNTEAF
>TRBV3-1/TRBV3-2|.|.|TRBJ2-4
ASSQESDSIQY
>TRBV18|.|.|TRBJ1-2
ASSPYGATNYGYT
>TRBV10-3|.|.|TRBJ1-2
AISRSGGDRGYT
>TRBV15|TRBD1|.|TRBJ2-1
ATSREGDSPYNEQF
>TRBV7-2|TRBD1|.|TRBJ2-7
ASSFRQGRTYEQY
>TRBV5-4|TRBD1|.|TRBJ1-2
ASSFRGPNYGYT
>TRBV18|TRBD1|.|TRBJ1-4
ASSFSGTGGAVNEKLF
>TRBV19|.|few|TRBJ2-1
ASRDGWSSYNEQF
>TRBV28|TRBD2|few|TRBJ2-3
ASSLRTSSLGTDTQY
>TRBV4-3|.|.|TRBJ1-6
ASSQDPGSSYNSPLH
>TRBV6-2/TRBV6-3|.|.|TRBJ2-7
ASSQGHSYEQY
>TRBV6-5|TRBD1|.|TRBJ1-4
ASRTGTGKMAKLF
>TRBV15|.|.|TRBJ1-2
ATSSPTRGAYGYT
>TRBV30|TRBD2|.|TRBJ2-7
AWSLAGGGEQY
>TRBV30|.|.|TRBJ2-5
AWRARMSQY
>TRBV7-2|.|.|TRBJ1-5
ASSLAGGTRNQPQH
>TRBV11-2|.|.|TRBJ1-4
ASSPENGFGEKLF
>TRBV7-3|TRBD2|.|TRBJ2-5
ASSPGLAPGQETQY
>TRBV28|TRBD1|.|TRBJ1-4
ASRSRGLGKLF
>TRBV28|.|few|TRBJ1-3
ASSLFGRANSGNTIY
>TRBV7-8|TRBD2|.|TRBJ2-1
ASSSPGTSGNNEQF
>TRBV7-6|.|few|TRBJ1-1
ASSLAPARPDTEAF
>TRBV6-5|.|.|TRBJ1-1
ASSTGPGGAF
>TRBV5-1|TRBD2|.|TRBJ2-1
ASSLSGGGAAEQF
>TRBV9|.|.|TRBJ1-6
ASERGGYNSPLH
>TRBV14|TRBD1|once|TRBJ1-3
ASSRDRSGNTIY